These 25 T cell receptor beta chains were all obtained from the same sample, sequenced in a study of T cell responses to AZD1222 COVID-19 vaccine. Measured with immunoSEQ multiplex PCR; TCRdb has only the in-frame clones, and not every one. In the table there are about 94,000 clones, 85% of which are singletons. Specimen: peripheral blood, collected 28 days after the second AZD1222 dose. These receptors were collected from an adult who received the AZD1222 COVID-19 vaccine.

The gene calls are TRBV2 and TRBJ2-4, with 7 nucleotides matching TRBD1. Losses at the gene ends were 4 bases for V and 7 bases for J; bases not matched to a gene: 7. Looked up from germline, CDR1 is SNHLY and CDR2 is FYNNEI. This CDR3 has 14 amino acids. CDR3 protein: CASSALRGTNIQYF. The CDR3 coding sequence is TGTGCCAGCAGTGCGCTCAGGGGGACGAACATTCAGTACTTC.

This rearrangement joins TRBV28 to TRBJ2-7; 10 bases are shared with TRBD2. V shed 7 bases, J shed 2 bases, and the junction held 5 bases outside the gene matches. The CDR3 contains 14 residues. Germline V gene sequence: CDR1 MDHEN, CDR2 SYDVKM. The DNA of the CDR3 is TGTGCCAGCATTTCTGGGACTAGCGCCTACGAGCAGTACTTC. This sequence encodes CASISGTSAYEQYF.

The chain recombines TRBV5-1 with TRBJ1-2, with D maybe TRBD1 (5 bases). Germline V gives CDR1 SGHRS, CDR2 YFSETQ. The CDR3 spans 14 residues. V shed 0 bases and J shed 5 bases, with 11 bases lying between them. CDR3 residues: CASSLEGLVYGYTF. The CDR3 bases are TGCGCCAGCAGCTTGGAGGGGCTCGTGTATGGCTACACCTTC.

This clone has just a few counts. The V and J genes are TRBV6-2 or TRBV6-3 and TRBJ2-3; no clear D. The CDR3 is made up of 12 amino acids. CDR1 is MNHEY and CDR2 is SVGEGT in the germline V gene. Between the trimmed V and J ends, which lost 5 bases and 9 bases, there was a span of 12 bases. The CDR3 is CASSGREWTQYF. The CDR3 DNA reads as TGTGCCAGCAGTGGCAGAGAGTGGACGCAGTATTTT.

J is TRBJ2-7 and V is TRBV19, with D perhaps assigned TRBD1 or TRBD2 (5 bases each). Trimming shortened V by 1 base and J by 1 base, and 11 bases separated the two germline ends. Germline-derived CDR1 and CDR2 are LNHDA and SQIVND (reference sequence). This CDR3 has 15 amino acids. CDR3 residues: CASSIVGTGSYEQYF. CDR3 nucleotides: TGTGCCAGTAGTATAGTAGGGACCGGTTCCTACGAGCAGTACTTC.

This clone was observed once. V and J are TRBV29-1 and TRBJ1-4; maybe TRBD1 (5 bases). Trimming pared 8 bases from V and 5 bases from J, leaving 15 bases between. The CDR3 consists of 13 residues. In germline, CDR1 is SQVTM, CDR2 ANQGSEA. DNA for the CDR3: TGCAGCACCTATACGGGGGGAAATGAAAAACTGTTTTTT. Protein product: CSTYTGGNEKLFF. The full variable domain, in which reference TRBV29-1 and TRBJ1-4 provide the parts outside the CDR3, is SAVISQKPSRDICQRGTSLTIQCQVDSQVTMMFWYRQQPGQSLTLIATANQGSEATYESGFVIDKFPISRPNLTFSTLTVSNMSPEDSSIYLCSTYTGGNEKLFFGSGTQLSVL.

The chain is built from TRBV5-1 and TRBJ2-5; D is ambiguous. From germline, CDR1 is SGHRS and CDR2 YFSETQ. There are 13 residues in the CDR3. V lost 0 bases and J lost 5, with 8 bases in between. CDR3 coding DNA: TGCGCCAGCAGCTTGGATTTCGGCGAGACCCAGTACTTC. Protein: CASSLDFGETQYF.

This chain joins TRBV7-3 and TRBJ2-3; D is uncertain. Trimming took 5 bases from V and 0 from J, leaving 6 bases between them. The CDR3 runs to 13 residues. The V gene's germline CDR1 is SGHTA and CDR2 FQGTGA. CDR3 sequence (DNA): TGTGCCAGCAGCCCCACGAGCACAGATACGCAGTATTTT. This encodes CASSPTSTDTQYF.

The V call is TRBV27, the J call TRBJ2-3, with D maybe TRBD2 (5 bases). Germline CDR1 is MNHEY and CDR2 is SMNVEV (reference sequence). Trimming shortened V by 2 bases and J by 4 bases, and 13 bases separated the two germline ends. CDR3 length equals 15 residues. This CDR3 is CASSLLPEGPDTQYF. CDR3 nucleotides: TGTGCCAGCAGTTTACTCCCCGAGGGCCCAGATACGCAGTATTTT.

V is TRBV4-2 and J is TRBJ2-7; D not certain. The CDR3 consists of 15 residues. Trimming took off 2 bases at V and 2 bases at J, with 13 bases between the two ends. Germline V gives CDR1 LGHNA, CDR2 YNFKEQ. This CDR3 is CASSQSGPFPYEQYF. The CDR3 DNA follows: TGTGCCAGCAGCCAAAGTGGCCCCTTCCCCTACGAGCAGTACTTC.

This clone was recorded only once. V gene TRBV4-1 combines with J gene TRBJ2-2, with D possibly being TRBD1 or TRBD2 (5 bases each). Looked up from germline, CDR1 is MGHRA and CDR2 is YSYEKL. The CDR3 length is 17 residues. Trimming pared 0 bases from V and 0 bases from J, leaving 11 bases between. The CDR3 protein is CASSQDAGSANTGELFF. CDR3 bases: TGCGCCAGCAGCCAAGACGCAGGGAGCGCGAACACCGGGGAGCTGTTTTTT.

The gene calls are TRBV29-1 and TRBJ2-7; the D is unclear. The V end was cut by 4 bases, the J end by 8 bases, with 15 bases between. Germline assignment: CDR1 SQVTM and CDR2 ANQGSEA. This CDR3 comprises 12 residues. The CDR3 sequence is CSVGATRPQQYF. CDR3 in DNA: TGCAGCGTTGGGGCTACCCGCCCACAGCAGTACTTC.

The V and J genes are TRBV3-1 (or the pseudogene TRBV3-2) and TRBJ2-7; 9 bases fit TRBD1. Germline assignment: CDR1 LGHDT and CDR2 YNNKEL (reference sequence). The CDR3 has 13 residues. Germline trimming cut 8 bases from V and 3 bases from J; bases unmatched to any gene: 5. The CDR3, as DNA: TGTGCCAGCGCAACAGGGGGCCTCTACGAGCAGTACTTC. The encoded protein is CASATGGLYEQYF.

V and J are TRBV7-6 and TRBJ2-7; D possibly corresponds to TRBD1 (6 bases). Trimming stripped 1 base from V and 0 bases from J, with 10 bases between. Germline assignment: CDR1 SGHVS and CDR2 FNYEAQ. The CDR3 consists of 15 residues. CDR3 region: CASSLGTGISYEQYF. The DNA for the CDR3 is TGTGCCAGCAGCTTAGGTACAGGGATCTCCTACGAGCAGTACTTC.

V usage is TRBV7-2 and J usage is TRBJ1-4, with D perhaps matching TRBD1 (5 bases). The CDR3 runs to 13 residues. Trimming pared 2 bases from V and 10 bases from J, leaving 11 bases between. CDR1 SGHTA and CDR2 FQGNSA come from the germline V gene. The CDR3 DNA sequence: TGTGCCAGCAGCTTACCCCGGCAGGGAAAACTGTTTTTT. Protein product: CASSLPRQGKLFF.

The CDR3 region has the DNA TGTGCCAGCAGCCAAGGACTAGCGGGGGTGTTTATAGATACGCAGTATTTT. This sequence encodes CASSQGLAGVFIDTQYF. The gene calls are TRBV3-1 (or the pseudogene TRBV3-2) and TRBJ2-3, with TRBD2 matching 12 bases. CDR1 and CDR2 (germline): LGHDT, YNNKEL (reference sequence). The ends lost 1 base at V and 5 bases at J; junction bases unmatched: 7. The CDR3 loop spans 17 amino acids.

J is TRBJ2-3 and V is TRBV5-6; no firm D call. This CDR3 is built from 15 residues. CDR1 and CDR2 (germline): SGHDT, YYEEEE. V was clipped by 1 base and J by 0 bases, with 9 bases between them. The DNA for the CDR3 is TGTGCCAGCAGCTTGTGGCTAGAAAGCACAGATACGCAGTATTTT. Encoded protein: CASSLWLESTDTQYF.

The V gene is TRBV6-5, the J gene TRBJ1-3; D gene unclear. The germline V gene has CDR1 MNHEY and CDR2 SVGAGI. Deletions cut 7 bases from V and 4 bases from J, with 14 bases between. The CDR3 has 14 residues. CDR3 sequence reads: CASTARHLGNTIYF. The CDR3 DNA sequence: TGTGCCAGCACGGCTCGGCACCTAGGAAACACCATATATTTT.

The chain is built from TRBV6-2 or TRBV6-3 and TRBJ2-2; no reliable D call. Germline V gives CDR1 MNHEY, CDR2 SVGEGT. The CDR3 runs 16 residues. V shed 3 bases and J shed 4 bases, with 15 bases lying between them. The DNA of the CDR3 is TGTGCCAGCAGTTATAACTCAGGTTCGGCCACCGGGGAGCTGTTTTTT. Encoded protein: CASSYNSGSATGELFF.

The chain uses TRBV3-1 (or the pseudogene TRBV3-2) and TRBJ1-5; 8 nucleotides line up with TRBD1. This CDR3 comprises 15 residues. From germline, CDR1 is LGHDT and CDR2 YNNKEL (reference sequence). The V segment lost 1 base and the J segment 7 bases; nucleotides outside the gene matches: 6. The CDR3 nucleotides are TGTGCCAGCAGCCAAGGACAGGGGAAAGACCAGCCCCAGCATTTT. Its protein is CASSQGQGKDQPQHF.

The genes are TRBV15 and TRBJ2-5; D unresolved. Looked up from germline, CDR1 is LNHNV and CDR2 is YYDKDF (reference sequence). The CDR3 loop spans 14 amino acids. Trimming took 0 bases from V and 0 from J, leaving 5 bases between them. The CDR3 region is CATSRDTDQETQYF. In nucleotides, the CDR3 is TGTGCCACCAGCAGAGATACGGACCAAGAGACCCAGTACTTC. Complete variable domain (other parts from reference TRBV15 and TRBJ2-5): DAMVIQNPRYQVTQFGKPVTLSCSQTLNHNVMYWYQQKSSQAPKLLFHYYDKDFNNEADTPDNFQSRRPNTSFCFLDIRSPGLGDTAMYLCATSRDTDQETQYFGPGTRLLVL.

The J gene is TRBJ1-1, the V gene TRBV5-1; D remains unclear. Per the germline V gene, CDR1 is SGHRS and CDR2 is YFSETQ. Trimming cost V 1 base and J 0 bases, with 7 bases left between them. The CDR3 is 14 residues long. CDR3 DNA sequence: TGCGCCAGCAGCTTGTACGGGGTGAACACTGAAGCTTTCTTT. Amino acid sequence: CASSLYGVNTEAFF.

This chain joins TRBV4-1 and TRBJ1-3, with D tentatively TRBD1 (6 bases). The ends were cut back, 1 base at V and 4 bases at J, with 14 bases in the middle. The CDR3 is 16 amino acids. CDR1 and CDR2 (germline): MGHRA, YSYEKL. The CDR3 protein is CASSQVVAGQGNTIYF. DNA for the CDR3: TGCGCCAGCAGCCAAGTTGTGGCGGGACAAGGAAACACCATATATTTT.

This chain links TRBV21-1 with TRBJ1-6. TRBV21-1 represents a pseudogene. The CDR3 has 15 residues. The CDR3 here is CASSKERGRGSPLHF. In DNA form, the CDR3 reads TGTGCCAGCAGCAAAGAGAGGGGGAGGGGCTCACCCCTCCACTTT.

This clone was seen a handful of times. The chain carries TRBV19 and TRBJ1-5; D not certain. The V gene's germline CDR1 is LNHDA and CDR2 SQIVND (reference sequence). V shed 6 bases and J shed 6 bases, with 9 bases lying between them. The CDR3 totals 12 residues. Here the CDR3 reads CASRVGSQPQHF. The CDR3 DNA follows: TGTGCCAGTAGGGTCGGGAGTCAGCCCCAGCATTTT.